This T cell receptor beta chain comes out of a study of T cells in women clearing cervical HPV infection. Overall study context: Case blood drawn at lesion detection; control blood after infection cleared. Overall study findings and caveats: It is unknown whether associations predate infection; no effector/memory or HPV-specific sorting.

TCRdb's copy holds only in-frame clones and misses some; the assay was immunoSEQ multiplex PCR. With about 31,000 clones in the sample, the ten largest clones hold around 3.1%. A remark on this clone: What it binds is unknown. An end of the junction does not agree with germline; a read error may underlie this. Read sequence stops 3 residues before the CDR3 end, and the germline J gene provides the missing end. Other DNA variants within this sample encode the same CDR3.

The germline CDR1 and CDR2 sequences are LNHDA and SQIVND (reference sequence). This CDR3 spans 15 amino acids. The chain couples TRBV19 to TRBJ1-3, with D possibly TRBD1 on 6 matching bases. The clonotype was recovered from a woman aged 18 to 75 with a cervical HPV16 infection that either progressed to CIN3+ or cleared (not recorded which). The sample consisted of blood buffy coat. The sequenced CDR3 bases are TGTGCCAGTAGTCTGTCAGGGGCCTCTGGAAACACA. It yields the protein CASSLSGASGNT. The CDR3 reads in full as CASSLSGASGNTIYF.